A single sample gave rise to the 18 T cell receptor beta chains below, sequenced in a study of beta chain features in type 1 diabetes. Study-wide findings and caveats: Moderate yet significant TCRB CDR3 shortening was seen in Type 1 diabetes patients in all four CD4+ subsets.

The isolated RNA, all of it, was reverse transcribed, so expressed TCRB transcripts were what got sequenced. Method: immunoSEQ multiplex PCR; TCRdb's copy keeps in-frame clones and lacks some. This sample yields 680,000 or so clones, of which 10% to 15% are seen a single time; approximately 0.022% belongs to the top ten. Their antigen targets remain unknown. Sequenced: naive CD4+ T cells from blood. These receptors came from a man younger than 35 with type 1 diabetes.

The table lists this clone with a few counts. The rearrangement joins TRBV4-2 to TRBJ2-5; 8 nucleotides agree with TRBD2. The CDR3 contains 14 residues. The germline V gene has CDR1 LGHNA and CDR2 YNFKEQ. V dropped 2 bases and J dropped 5; count of bases not matched to a gene: 4. DNA of the CDR3: TGTGCCAGCAGCCAAAGCGGGGGATATGAGACCCAGTACTTC. It codes for CASSQSGGYETQYF.

CDR3 residues: CASSRGQWKGEKLFF. CDR3 nucleotides: TGTGCCAGCAGCCGGGGACAGTGGAAGGGAGAAAAACTGTTTTTT. This sequence joins TRBV7-2 and TRBJ1-4; 7 positions agree with TRBD1. Germline loops: CDR1 SGHTA, CDR2 FQGNSA. The CDR3 runs to 15 residues. V was clipped by 5 bases and J by 8 bases; unmatched bases: 11.

This clone was counted a few times. The rearrangement links TRBV7-2 to TRBJ2-5; a weak D match, TRBD2 (5 bases). The CDR3 is 14 amino acids. Germline V CDR1 and CDR2: SGHTA, FQGNSA. V lost 5 bases to trimming and J lost 2 bases, with 12 bases between them. The CDR3: CASSLDRGQETQYF. DNA of the CDR3: TGTGCCAGCAGCCTGGACCGCGGGCAAGAGACCCAGTACTTC.

This clone turned up a few times. V usage is TRBV10-3 and J usage is TRBJ1-5; the match to TRBD1 covers 8 bases. The junction had 5 bases not matched to a gene; V was cut back by 3 bases and J by 4 bases. The CDR3 totals 15 residues. Germline CDR1 reads ENHRY; CDR2 reads SYGVKD. The CDR3 is CAISDRGPSNQPQHF. The CDR3 DNA follows: TGTGCCATCAGTGACAGGGGGCCATCAAATCAGCCCCAGCATTTT.

The chain joins TRBV28 to TRBJ1-3; 9 bases are a match to TRBD1. V lost 4 bases, J lost 3 bases, and 10 bases stayed unmatched. Germline V lookup: CDR1 MDHEN, CDR2 SYDVKM. CDR3 length equals 17 residues. CDR3 protein: CASSSPQGAVDGNTIYF. The CDR3 nucleotides are TGTGCCAGCAGTTCCCCACAGGGGGCGGTAGATGGAAACACCATATATTTT.

This chain joins TRBV11-2 and TRBJ2-3; D might be TRBD1 (6 bases). The V end lost 1 base, the J end lost 6 bases, and 14 bases lay between the germline ends. The CDR3 totals 15 residues. CDR1 is SGHAT and CDR2 is FQNNGV in the germline V gene. In DNA, the CDR3 is TGTGCCAGCAGCTTAGCCGGACAGAGGACCGATACGCAGTATTTT. Its protein is CASSLAGQRTDTQYF.

This clone has just a few counts. The CDR3 protein is CASSSPAGGNNEQFF. The CDR3, as DNA: TGTGCCAGCAGTTCCCCGGCGGGGGGAAACAATGAGCAGTTCTTC. The V and J genes are TRBV28 and TRBJ2-1; 8 bases agree with TRBD2. V was pared by 4 bases and J by 5 bases, with 7 bases of the junction left unmatched. The germline V gene encodes CDR1 MDHEN and CDR2 SYDVKM. The CDR3 covers 15 residues.

This clone was seen a handful of times. The chain employs TRBV7-8 and TRBJ1-4; TRBD1 aligns across 8 bases. Germline CDR1 SGHVS, CDR2 FQNEAQ. V gave up 1 base and J gave up 2 bases; unmatched junction bases: 9. CDR3 size: 18 residues. In DNA form, the CDR3 reads TGTGCCAGCAGCTTAGTGGTATTGAGGACAGGGACTAATGAAAAACTGTTTTTT. Its translation: CASSLVVLRTGTNEKLFF.

This clone was observed a handful of times. This chain joins TRBV9 and TRBJ1-5; D remains ambiguous. The CDR3 runs to 13 residues. V lost 0 bases and J lost 7, with 8 bases in between. Germline V lookup: CDR1 SGDLS, CDR2 YYNGEE. The CDR3 is CASSVGAGQPQHF. The CDR3, as DNA: TGTGCCAGCAGCGTAGGTGCGGGGCAGCCCCAGCATTTT.

This sequence joins TRBV6-5 and TRBJ2-7; maybe TRBD1 (5 bases). The CDR3 loop spans 15 amino acids. Germline assignment: CDR1 MNHEY and CDR2 SVGAGI. The ends were cut back, 2 bases at V and 0 bases at J, with 11 bases in the middle. The CDR3 nucleotides read TGTGCCAGCAGTTACGCAGGGAACCCCTCCTACGAGCAGTACTTC. Its translation is CASSYAGNPSYEQYF.

This clone has only a few counts. The gene calls are TRBV29-1 and TRBJ1-2; D unresolved. The CDR3 totals 14 residues. Between the trimmed V and J ends, which lost 1 base and 0 bases, there was a span of 9 bases. The germline gives CDR1 SQVTM, CDR2 ANQGSEA. The CDR3 nucleotides are TGCAGCGTTGAAGTCCGGTTGGCTAACTATGGCTACACCTTC. The encoded protein is CSVEVRLANYGYTF.

The chain's CDR3 is CAWRPGPESNEQFF. DNA for the CDR3: TGTGCCTGGAGACCGGGACCCGAAAGCAATGAGCAGTTCTTC. This chain uses TRBV30 with TRBJ2-1; tentatively, D is TRBD1 or TRBD2 (5 bases each). V was cut by 3 bases and J by 6 bases, with 15 bases left in between. The CDR3 contains 14 residues. CDR1 is GTSNPN, CDR2 SVGIG, per germline (reference sequence).

Only a few counts were recorded for this clone. CDR3 protein: CASSLSGDPNTEAFF. In DNA, the CDR3 is TGCGCCAGCAGCTTGAGCGGGGACCCAAACACTGAAGCTTTCTTT. The chain recombines TRBV5-1 with TRBJ1-1; D may be TRBD1 (5 bases). The length of the CDR3 is 15 residues. The germline gives CDR1 SGHRS, CDR2 YFSETQ. V was pared by 1 base and J by 2 bases, with 12 bases between.

This clone was seen more than once but under ten times. The gene calls are TRBV19 and TRBJ2-1, with D maybe TRBD2 (7 bases). Germline V gives CDR1 LNHDA, CDR2 SQIVND (reference sequence). Between the trimmed V and J ends, which lost 1 base and 6 bases, there was a span of 13 bases. This CDR3 is built from 15 residues. The CDR3 here is CASSIAGGPVNEQFF. The CDR3 region has the DNA TGTGCCAGTAGTATAGCCGGGGGGCCGGTCAATGAGCAGTTCTTC.

Comments on this clone: Other DNA sequences of this sample code for an identical CDR3. The genes are TRBV2 and TRBJ1-5; D perhaps matches TRBD1 (5 bases). The germline gives CDR1 SNHLY, CDR2 FYNNEI. V lost 1 base to trimming and J lost 5 bases, with 6 bases between them. The CDR3 runs to 13 residues. CDR3 nucleotides: TGTGCCAGCAGTGAAGGGGGGGATCAGCCCCAGCATTTT. It yields the protein CASSEGGDQPQHF.

The chain links TRBV2 to TRBJ2-1; D is ambiguous. The germline V gene encodes CDR1 SNHLY and CDR2 FYNNEI. The CDR3 is 14 residues long. V was shortened by 7 bases and J by 8 bases, with 18 bases between the two germline ends. The CDR3: CASKLETYSDEQFF. For the CDR3, the DNA is TGTGCCAGCAAGTTAGAGACCTACTCCGATGAGCAGTTCTTC. The entire variable domain, with the rest obtained from reference TRBV2 and TRBJ2-1, is as follows: EPEVTQTPSHQVTQMGQEVILRCVPISNHLYFYWYRQILGQKVEFLVSFYNNEISEKSEIFDDQFSVERPDGSNFTLKIRSTKLEDSAMYFCASKLETYSDEQFFGPGTRLTVL.

A note on this clone: The same CDR3 also results from other DNA sequences found in this sample. The V call is TRBV6-5, the J call TRBJ1-2; D not resolved. Trimming cost V 0 bases and J 3 bases, with 8 bases left between them. The CDR3 sequence is 14 residues long. From germline, CDR1 is MNHEY and CDR2 SVGAGI. The CDR3 region has the DNA TGTGCCAGCAGTTACTCGGCCGGGGACTATGGCTACACCTTC. As protein: CASSYSAGDYGYTF.

Points on this clone: The sample holds other DNA sequences that translate to the same CDR3. The J gene is TRBJ2-1, the V gene TRBV29-1; perhaps TRBD2 as D (5 bases). Trimming removed 4 bases at V and 0 bases at J, with 13 bases between. The CDR3 loop spans 15 amino acids. Germline loops: CDR1 SQVTM, CDR2 ANQGSEA. For the CDR3, the DNA is TGCAGCGTTGGAGGGCCTTCCAGCTCCTACAATGAGCAGTTCTTC. Translating gives CSVGGPSSSYNEQFF.